This record concerns one T cell receptor (beta chain) sequence. The antigen remains undetermined. The CDR3 sequence is 15 residues long. CDR1 SGHRS and CDR2 YFSETQ come from the germline V gene. The V segment lost 4 bases and the J segment 4 bases; nucleotides outside the gene matches: 9. The data stem from a study of shared clonotypes between healthy human individuals. Study-level findings and limits: Incomplete sequencing of sorted subsets was indicated by rarefaction despite large depth.

Replicate PCRs for sorted subsets used about 200 ng DNA; this equaled tens of thousands of T cell genomes. This table comes from immunoSEQ multiplex PCR, and its TCRdb copy is limited to in-frame clones, with some not included. The sample records 1,400,000 or so clones, approximately 98.5% being singletons. The chain recombines TRBV5-1 with TRBJ2-5, with TRBD1 matching 8 bases. The source material was naive CD4+ T cells sorted from blood. Specified subset: CD45RA+ positively selected. The sequence derives from a young man in good health. The CDR3 loop is CASSIWTGIIETQYF. Written as DNA, the CDR3 is TGCGCCAGCAGCATCTGGACAGGGATTATAGAGACCCAGTACTTC.